These 13 T cell receptor beta chains came from one sample sequenced in a study of T cells in Graves' hyperthyroidism and ophthalmopathy. TCR beta CDR3 sequences were amplified from RNA transcripts. An initial round of RT-PCR targeting the TCR CDR3 relied on the HTBI primer set. TCRdb re-analysed the multiplex PCR reads in MiXCR, keeping a single row per CDR3 protein. Of 600,000 to 900,000 distinct CDR3 sequences in the sample, about 17% were seen once. The sample consisted of blood. The receptors here all came from a man aged 18 to 30 with Graves' hyperthyroidism.

CDR3 sequence: CASSTSVADTQYF. CDR3 DNA sequence: TGTGCCAGCTCGACTAGCGTGGCAGATACGCAGTATTTT. This chain connects TRBV6-1 to TRBJ2-3; TRBD2 matches 8 bases. This CDR3 spans 13 amino acids. Germline loops: CDR1 MNHNS, CDR2 SASEGT. The J segment lost 4 bases and the V segment lost 8 bases, leaving 5 bases of the junction unmatched.

The sample holds a few counts of this clonotype. V gene TRBV24-1 combines with J gene TRBJ2-1; D not resolved. The CDR3 contains 13 residues. V lost 1 base to trimming and J lost 5 bases, with 5 bases between them. CDR1 and CDR2 (germline): KGHDR, SFDVKD. CDR3: CATSDFRHNEQFF. CDR3 sequence (DNA): TGTGCCACCAGTGATTTCAGGCACAATGAGCAGTTCTTC.

This clonotype was seen many times. The chain is built from TRBV29-1 and TRBJ2-7, with 9 bases lining up with TRBD2. With 4 bases clipped from V and 0 bases from J, the junction kept 1 base outside the gene matches. Per germline, CDR1 SQVTM and CDR2 ANQGSEA. This CDR3 region has 13 residues. The CDR3, as DNA: TGCAGCGTTGGGACTAGCGACTCCTACGAGCAGTACTTC. Its translation: CSVGTSDSYEQYF.

This clonotype was found a few times. The chain recombines TRBV3-1 with TRBJ1-5; TRBD1 agrees at 9 bases. CDR1 LGHDT and CDR2 YNNKEL come from the germline V gene (reference sequence). The V and J ends lost 4 bases and 6 bases, in that order; junction bases with no gene match: 16. This CDR3 has 18 residues. This chain's CDR3 is CASSPRPGTGRQGQPQHF. CDR3 sequence (DNA): TGTGCCAGCAGCCCCCGTCCCGGGACAGGGCGTCAGGGTCAGCCCCAGCATTTT.

In its sample, this clonotype was seen many times. This chain uses TRBV7-2 with TRBJ2-5; D possibly corresponds to TRBD1 (6 bases). V shed 8 bases and J shed 1 base, with 11 bases lying between them. Germline CDR1 reads SGHTA; CDR2 reads FQGNSA. There are 13 residues in the CDR3. The CDR3 here is CASVQGIQETQYF. For the CDR3, the DNA is TGTGCCAGCGTACAGGGAATCCAAGAGACCCAGTACTTC.

This chain links TRBV12-3 or TRBV12-4 with TRBJ2-1; D remains unclear. V lost 3 bases and J lost 9, with 6 bases in between. This CDR3 is 11 amino acids long. CDR3 in DNA: TGTGCCAGCAGTTTTGGAATTGAGCAGTTCTTC. It codes for CASSFGIEQFF.

Regarding this clonotype: A much more abundant neighbour one base away suggests this may be a read error. The chain is built from TRBV30 and TRBJ2-7; D may be TRBD2 (5 bases). Trimming took 2 bases from V and 6 from J, leaving 17 bases between them. The CDR3 is 14 residues long. Germline values: CDR1 GTSNPN, CDR2 SVGIG (reference sequence). CDR3 in amino acids: CAWSLIPPRGEQYF. The CDR3 nucleotides are TGTGCCTGGAGTCTAATCCCCCCCCGGGGCGAGCAGTACTTC.

The chain recombines TRBV20-1 with TRBJ2-5, with TRBD1 identical over 7 bases. Losses at the gene ends were 6 bases for V and 4 bases for J; bases not matched to a gene: 11. Germline lookup yields CDR1 DFQATT and CDR2 SNEGSKA (reference sequence). This CDR3 region has 14 residues. The CDR3 bases are TGCAGTGCCGGAATTCCGACAGGGCGAGAGACCCAGTACTTC. Protein: CSAGIPTGRETQYF.

At least ten counts were recorded for this clonotype. The chain joins TRBV7-2 to TRBJ2-3; the D gene is possibly TRBD1 (6 bases). Germline V gene sequence: CDR1 SGHTA, CDR2 FQGNSA. This CDR3 has 14 residues. The V and J ends lost 1 base and 6 bases respectively, with 11 bases between them. Here the CDR3 DNA reads TGTGCCAGCAGCTTAGGTTCGCAGGGGGATACGCAGTATTTT. This sequence encodes CASSLGSQGDTQYF.

The chain joins TRBV7-9 to TRBJ1-2; D call uncertain. The CDR3 loop spans 16 amino acids. Germline V gene sequence: CDR1 SEHNR, CDR2 FQNEAQ (reference sequence). Trimming removed 0 bases from V and 2 bases from J, with 13 bases in between. CDR3 residues: CASSLARFEKNYGYTF. The CDR3, as DNA: TGTGCCAGCAGCTTAGCGCGGTTCGAGAAGAACTATGGCTACACCTTC.

Only a few counts were recorded for this clonotype. The rearrangement links TRBV27 to TRBJ2-7; D not certain. Germline loops: CDR1 MNHEY, CDR2 SMNVEV (reference sequence). This CDR3 has 12 residues. Trimming removed 5 bases at V and 6 bases at J, with 11 bases between. The CDR3 DNA reads TGTGCCAGCAGTCCGAACTCCGGCGAGCAGTACTTC. It codes for CASSPNSGEQYF.

In its sample, this clonotype was seen a few times. This sequence joins TRBV29-1 and TRBJ2-7; D is undetermined. Trimming cost V 6 bases and J 3 bases, with 18 bases left between them. From germline, CDR1 is SQVTM and CDR2 ANQGSEA. The CDR3 runs to 14 residues. CDR3 region: CSVSPQDVHYEQYF. CDR3 nucleotide sequence: TGCAGCGTGTCACCCCAAGATGTACACTACGAGCAGTACTTC.

This clonotype was recorded many times. The chain joins TRBV28 to TRBJ2-1, with TRBD2 identical over 13 bases. The germline CDR1 and CDR2 sequences are MDHEN and SYDVKM. The CDR3 spans 17 residues. Trimming took 2 bases from V and 8 from J; bases not matched to a gene: 9. The CDR3: CASSLGLAGAGGDEQFF. DNA of the CDR3: TGTGCCAGCAGTTTAGGACTAGCGGGAGCAGGTGGCGATGAGCAGTTCTTC.